Presented here are 27 T cell receptor beta chains from one specimen sequenced in a study of somatic mutations in cytotoxic T cells in rheumatoid arthritis. Produced via immunoSEQ multiplex PCR; TCRdb's table is partial and in-frame only. Here the sample spans about 36,000 clones, about 80% being singletons. The source material was CD8+ T cells sorted from blood. The receptor set was obtained from a man in his forties in good health.

The gene calls are TRBV29-1 and TRBJ2-7; 7 nucleotides match TRBD1. CDR1 is SQVTM, CDR2 ANQGSEA, per germline. J gave up 0 bases and V 5 bases, and 4 bases lay outside the gene matches. There are 13 residues in the CDR3. CDR3 coding DNA: TGCAGCGTTAGGGGGCCCAGCTCCTACGAGCAGTACTTC. This encodes CSVRGPSSYEQYF.

In its sample, this clone was seen once. The chain carries TRBV4-3 and TRBJ2-1; unclear D gene. The CDR3 contains 14 residues. Germline CDR1 is LGHNA and CDR2 is YSLEER. V lost 1 base to trimming and J lost 4 bases, with 8 bases between them. CDR3 sequence reads: CASSQARQYNEQFF. CDR3 DNA: TGCGCCAGCAGCCAAGCTCGCCAGTACAATGAGCAGTTCTTC.

The chain uses TRBV6-5 and TRBJ2-3, with TRBD1 matching over 8 bases. The germline V gene encodes CDR1 MNHEY and CDR2 SVGAGI. Trimming at V came to 2 bases and at J to 1 base, leaving 5 bases not matched to a gene. The CDR3 is 16 residues long. The DNA of the CDR3 is TGTGCCAGCAGTTACAGGACAGGGCTGGGCACAGATACGCAGTATTTT. It translates to CASSYRTGLGTDTQYF.

The chain has TRBV7-9 and TRBJ1-1, with no clear D. The germline V gene has CDR1 SEHNR and CDR2 FQNEAQ (reference sequence). The V end lost 2 bases, the J end lost 4 bases, and 5 bases lay between the germline ends. The CDR3 spans 12 residues. The CDR3 nucleotides read TGTGCCAGCAGCTTAACGATCACTGAAGCTTTCTTT. This encodes CASSLTITEAFF.

The chain recombines TRBV28 with TRBJ2-5; TRBD2 is a possible D gene (5 bases). V dropped 6 bases and J dropped 6 bases, with 20 bases sitting between them. This CDR3 contains 15 residues. Germline-derived CDR1 and CDR2 are MDHEN and SYDVKM. CDR3 protein: CASSRVPRGFKTQYF. The CDR3 nucleotides are TGTGCCAGCAGCCGGGTCCCCAGAGGGTTTAAGACCCAGTACTTC. The variable domain in full, with the rest retrieved from reference TRBV28 and TRBJ2-5, is DVKVTQSSRYLVKRTGEKVFLECVQDMDHENMFWYRQDPGLGLRLIYFSYDVKMKEKGDIPEGYSVSREKKERFSLILESASTNQTSMYLCASSRVPRGFKTQYFGPGTRLLVL.

V and J are TRBV28 and TRBJ2-1, with D tentatively TRBD2 (5 bases). Trimming removed 5 bases from V and 2 bases from J, with 16 bases in between. The length of the CDR3 is 16 residues. CDR1 is MDHEN and CDR2 is SYDVKM in the germline V gene. The CDR3 DNA is TGTGCCAGCAGTACCCGAGGAGGATGGACCTACAATGAGCAGTTCTTC. Its translation is CASSTRGGWTYNEQFF.

The chain links TRBV4-1 to TRBJ2-3, with a weak D call TRBD2 (6 bases). Germline V gives CDR1 MGHRA, CDR2 YSYEKL. CDR3 size: 14 residues. V was pared by 0 bases and J by 3 bases, with 7 bases between. As DNA, the CDR3 is TGCGCCAGCAGCCAAGAAGGGACTACAGATACGCAGTATTTT. It specifies CASSQEGTTDTQYF.

The chain carries TRBV27 and TRBJ2-3; 12 nucleotides agree with TRBD2. This CDR3 comprises 17 residues. The germline V gene has CDR1 MNHEY and CDR2 SMNVEV (reference sequence). V gave up 4 bases and J gave up 2 bases; unmatched junction bases: 7. CDR3 bases: TGTGCCAGCAGTTCTAGCGGGAGGGTAGCCTCCACAGATACGCAGTATTTT. Translated, it gives CASSSSGRVASTDTQYF.

The chain has TRBV6-5 and TRBJ1-5; D uncertain. Germline V gene lookup returns CDR1 MNHEY and CDR2 SVGAGI. Trimming cost V 6 bases and J 3 bases, with 15 bases left between them. CDR3 length: 15 residues. CDR3 residues: CASSPGLGVNQPQHF. Written as DNA, the CDR3 is TGTGCCAGCAGCCCGGGTTTGGGTGTCAATCAGCCCCAGCATTTT.

This sequence joins TRBV5-4 and TRBJ1-4, with TRBD1 identical over 8 bases. The V gene end was trimmed by 3 bases and the J gene end by 3 bases; junction bases not matched to a gene: 4. The CDR3 consists of 15 residues. The V gene's germline CDR1 is SGHNT and CDR2 YYREEE (reference sequence). The CDR3 region has the DNA TGTGCCAGCAGCTCGCAGGGGGCGGCTAATGAAAAACTGTTTTTT. Encoded protein: CASSSQGAANEKLFF.

The CDR3 DNA sequence: TGTGCCAGCCAGGACAGTTACAATGAGCAGTTCTTC. Protein product: CASQDSYNEQFF. J is TRBJ2-1 and V is TRBV2, with a weak D call TRBD1 (6 bases). The CDR3 sequence is 12 residues long. The germline V and J ends were trimmed by 8 bases and 4 bases, with 9 bases remaining between them. CDR1 SNHLY and CDR2 FYNNEI come from the germline V gene.

This clone has just one count. Here the CDR3 reads CAILPDRIVENTYEQYF. The DNA for the CDR3 is TGTGCCATCCTGCCGGACAGGATAGTGGAGAATACCTACGAGCAGTACTTC. This chain connects TRBV5-4 to TRBJ2-7, with TRBD1 identical over 7 bases. Germline CDR1 and CDR2: SGHNT and YYREEE (reference sequence). The CDR3 has 17 residues. The ends lost 9 bases at V and 2 bases at J; junction bases unmatched: 20.

J is TRBJ2-7 and V is TRBV25-1; D remains unclear. The V and J ends lost 10 bases and 1 base respectively, with 17 bases between them. The length of the CDR3 is 14 residues. Germline V gene sequence: CDR1 MGHDK, CDR2 SYGVNS. CDR3 sequence reads: CATNPEQESYEQYF. CDR3 bases: TGTGCCACTAACCCCGAGCAGGAGTCCTACGAGCAGTACTTC.

CDR3: CAWSVLADRGTGELFF. DNA of the CDR3: TGTGCCTGGAGTGTACTAGCGGACCGGGGCACCGGGGAGCTGTTTTTT. The chain couples TRBV30 to TRBJ2-2; 8 positions match TRBD2. V dropped 0 bases and J dropped 4; count of bases not matched to a gene: 7. The CDR3 is 16 residues long. The germline gives CDR1 GTSNPN, CDR2 SVGIG (reference sequence).

The genes are TRBV10-2 and TRBJ1-6; D ambiguous. Germline V gene data show CDR1 as WSHSY and CDR2 as SAAADI. This CDR3 has 13 amino acids. Trimming pared 4 bases from V and 8 bases from J, leaving 9 bases between. CDR3 loop: CASSVNSYSPLHF. CDR3 nucleotides: TGCGCCAGCAGTGTTAACAGTTATTCACCCCTCCACTTT.

The chain employs TRBV30 and TRBJ1-1; D gene uncertain. V was cut by 0 bases and J by 7 bases, with 6 bases left in between. The CDR3 loop spans 11 amino acids. CDR1 is GTSNPN and CDR2 is SVGIG in the germline V gene (reference sequence). The CDR3 DNA follows: TGTGCCTGGAGTGTACGCGGTGAAGCTTTCTTT. Its protein is CAWSVRGEAFF.

This clone was seen a few times. The chain combines TRBV4-1 with TRBJ1-2; D is perhaps TRBD1 (6 bases). This CDR3 contains 14 residues. Trimming removed 0 bases at V and 7 bases at J, with 12 bases between. Germline V gene lookup returns CDR1 MGHRA and CDR2 YSYEKL. In DNA form, the CDR3 reads TGCGCCAGCAGCCAAGAAGGGGGGGCGCCTGGCTACACCTTC. Translation gives CASSQEGGAPGYTF.

This clone was recorded only once. V usage is TRBV30 and J usage is TRBJ2-3; D remains unclear. Per the germline V gene, CDR1 is GTSNPN and CDR2 is SVGIG (reference sequence). This CDR3 is 14 amino acids long. Trimming left V 3 bases short and J 0 bases short, with 10 bases between. CDR3 residues: CAWRSESSTDTQYF. CDR3 nucleotides: TGTGCCTGGAGGTCGGAGTCCAGCACAGATACGCAGTATTTT.

The gene calls are TRBV6-6 and TRBJ2-7; 7 positions agree with TRBD2. Trimming cost V 4 bases and J 3 bases; bases outside gene matches: 9. The CDR3 is made up of 15 amino acids. The germline gives CDR1 MNHNY, CDR2 SVGAGI (reference sequence). CDR3 amino acids: CASSSLGAGIYEQYF. The CDR3, as DNA: TGTGCCAGCAGTTCCCTTGGAGCGGGAATCTACGAGCAGTACTTC.

CDR3 region: CASSLGQGATGELFF. The CDR3 DNA follows: TGTGCCAGCAGCTTGGGACAGGGGGCCACCGGGGAGCTGTTTTTT. V usage is TRBV5-5 and J usage is TRBJ2-2; 10 bases are a match to TRBD1. CDR3 length: 15 amino acids. Germline CDR1 and CDR2: SGHKS and YYEKEE (reference sequence). V lost 0 bases, J lost 4 bases, and 0 bases stayed unmatched.

This clone was detected only a few times. The V gene is TRBV5-1, the J gene TRBJ1-4; 8 nucleotides line up with TRBD1. Germline assignment: CDR1 SGHRS and CDR2 YFSETQ. CDR3 length equals 15 residues. V shed 7 bases and J 5 bases; nucleotides not matched to a gene: 10. The DNA for the CDR3 is TGCGCCAGCGGCCTCCAGACAGGGGTGAATGAAAAACTGTTTTTT. As protein: CASGLQTGVNEKLFF.

Written as DNA, the CDR3 is TGTGCCAGCAGTTTATACCAGGGGGCGCCCAACGAAAAACTGTTTTTT. Translating gives CASSLYQGAPNEKLFF. The chain is built from TRBV28 and TRBJ1-4; 8 nucleotides match TRBD1. This CDR3 is built from 16 residues. Per germline, CDR1 MDHEN and CDR2 SYDVKM. The J segment lost 8 bases and the V segment lost 1 base, leaving 9 bases of the junction unmatched.

J is TRBJ2-7 and V is TRBV7-2; D is unclear. V was trimmed by 3 bases and J by 3 bases, leaving 12 bases between them. The CDR3 runs to 14 residues. The V gene's germline CDR1 is SGHTA and CDR2 FQGNSA. The CDR3 DNA reads TGTGCCAGCAGCTTCCGACGGGCCGACTACGAGCAGTACTTC. The encoded protein is CASSFRRADYEQYF.

The chain is built from TRBV7-9 and TRBJ1-1, with D unclear. Trimming took 5 bases from V and 6 from J, leaving 10 bases between them. This CDR3 comprises 12 residues. Germline values: CDR1 SEHNR, CDR2 FQNEAQ (reference sequence). CDR3 nucleotides: TGTGCCAGCAGCCTGACTGGGGCTGAAGCTTTCTTT. This codes for CASSLTGAEAFF.

This clone was detected once. This rearrangement joins TRBV2 to TRBJ1-2, with a tentative D call TRBD1 (5 bases). V was clipped by 6 bases and J by 4 bases, with 12 bases between them. Germline loops: CDR1 SNHLY, CDR2 FYNNEI. This CDR3 has 13 residues. CDR3 loop: CASSRDALYGYTF. DNA for the CDR3: TGTGCCAGCAGCCGGGACGCGCTCTATGGCTACACCTTC.

Only a few counts were recorded for this clone. The rearrangement uses TRBV30 and TRBJ2-1; D call uncertain. There are 15 residues in the CDR3. The V end lost 5 bases, the J end lost 0 bases, and 14 bases lay between the germline ends. CDR1 and CDR2 from the germline V gene are GTSNPN and SVGIG (reference sequence). CDR3 in amino acids: CAWDNDASSYNEQFF. In DNA, the CDR3 is TGTGCCTGGGACAACGACGCCAGCTCCTACAATGAGCAGTTCTTC.

The chain links TRBV7-2 to TRBJ1-1; 7 bases agree with TRBD1. CDR1 and CDR2 (germline): SGHTA, FQGNSA. The CDR3 consists of 14 residues. The V segment lost 5 bases and the J segment 0 bases; nucleotides outside the gene matches: 3. This chain's CDR3 is CASSPTGMNTEAFF. The CDR3 nucleotides read TGTGCCAGCAGCCCGACAGGGATGAACACTGAAGCTTTCTTT.